The clone carrying this TCR beta chain was seen at least ten times. These data originate in a study of T cells in Graves' hyperthyroidism and ophthalmopathy. RNA transcripts were the template for amplifying TCR beta CDR3 regions. TCR CDR3 underwent first-round RT-PCR with the HTBI primer set. TCRdb processed the multiplex PCR reads anew with MiXCR; each CDR3 protein has one entry. The sample contains about 500,000 distinct CDR3 sequences, about 16% of which appear only once. Ophthalmopathy patients all had a Clinical Activity Score of at least 3, a NOSPECS grade of at least 4 and disease under 3 months old. CDR1 and CDR2 (germline): MGHRA, YSYEKL. With 2 bases removed from V and 3 bases from J, the gap between germline ends came to 17 bases. The CDR3 loop spans 16 amino acids.

The rearrangement uses TRBV4-1 and TRBJ2-7; no definite D call. Sequenced: blood. The TCR comes from a woman in her thirties with Graves' ophthalmopathy. CDR3 DNA sequence: TGCGCCAGCAGCCAACACTTCGGCGAAGGAAACTACGAGCAGTACTTC. Protein sequence: CASSQHFGEGNYEQYF.